This TCR beta chain was identified in a study of post-analysis software for immune sequencing data. Study details: Included courses were relapsing-remitting and secondary progressive multiple sclerosis; progressive-relapsing multiple sclerosis was also included. Broader study findings: Multiple sclerosis patients showed significantly lower normalized Chao1 diversity than controls did. Strong co-clustering by F measure was seen for same-batch samples. Roughly 5 TRBV segments (TRBV5-6, TRBV5-1 and TRBV20-1 among them) occurred more frequently in patients than in controls.

The TCR beta cDNA libraries contained unique molecular identifiers. Between about 0.9 and 11 million T cells gave rise to some 490,000 cDNA molecules. Each CDR3 protein gets one entry after TCRdb re-called the PCR reads with MiXCR. The data hold about 430,000 distinct CDR3 sequences, with over 30% observed a single time. The CDR3 runs 17 residues. The germline V gene encodes CDR1 MGHRA and CDR2 YSYEKL. J lost 2 bases, V lost 1 base, and 5 bases had no gene match. Worth noting for this clonotype: Its antigen is as yet unknown.

The sequenced sample was blood. The chain is built from TRBV4-1 and TRBJ1-2, with 12 bases identical to TRBD1. This receptor was obtained from a girl aged 2 to 9 with multiple sclerosis. Here the CDR3 DNA reads TGCGCCAGCAGCCAAGGGGGACAGGGGGCATTAAACTATGGCTACACCTTC. Amino acids: CASSQGGQGALNYGYTF.